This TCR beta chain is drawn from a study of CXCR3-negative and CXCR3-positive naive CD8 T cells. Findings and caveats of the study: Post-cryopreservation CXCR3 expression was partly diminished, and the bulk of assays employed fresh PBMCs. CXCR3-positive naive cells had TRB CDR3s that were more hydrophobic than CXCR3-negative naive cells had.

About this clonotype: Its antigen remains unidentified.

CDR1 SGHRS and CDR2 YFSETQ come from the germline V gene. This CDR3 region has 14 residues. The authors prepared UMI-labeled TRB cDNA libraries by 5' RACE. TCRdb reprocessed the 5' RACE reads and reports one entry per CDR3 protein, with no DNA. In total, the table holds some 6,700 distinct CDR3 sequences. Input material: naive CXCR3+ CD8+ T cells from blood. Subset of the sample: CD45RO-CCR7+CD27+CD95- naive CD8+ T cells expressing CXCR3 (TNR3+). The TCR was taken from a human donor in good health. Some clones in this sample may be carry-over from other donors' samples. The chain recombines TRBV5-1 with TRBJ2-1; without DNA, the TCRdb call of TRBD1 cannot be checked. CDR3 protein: CASSSGQGANEQFF. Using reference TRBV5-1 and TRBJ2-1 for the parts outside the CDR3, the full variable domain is KAGVTQTPRYLIKTRGQQVTLSCSPISGHRSVSWYQQTPGQGLQFLFEYFSETQRNKGNFPGRFSGRQFSNSRSEMNVSTLELGDSALYLCASSSGQGANEQFFGPGTRLTVL.